Listed here are 11 T cell receptor beta chains from one sample, sequenced in a study of blood T cells in healthy people across ages. A sample-barcoded 5' primer and a J-beta primer mix were used in a second PCR of about 7 to 12 cycles. TCRdb re-called the 5' RACE reads through MiXCR, storing one row per CDR3 protein. The table shows 800,000 to 950,000 distinct CDR3 sequences, with 25% to 30% occurring only once. The same specimen was also included in a second study, on T cells of mothers and their children.

Sample: blood. These receptors were collected from a woman in her 40s in good health.

The CDR3 bases are TGTGCCAGCATCGCTAGCGGGGATACGCAGTATTTT. Protein product: CASIASGDTQYF. This chain joins TRBV6-6 and TRBJ2-3; TRBD2 agrees at 8 bases. Germline CDR1 reads MNHNY; CDR2 reads SVGAGI (reference sequence). Trimming removed 7 bases from V and 6 bases from J; junction bases left unmatched: 3. The CDR3 consists of 12 residues.

Concerning this clonotype itself: The junction departs from the called germline gene at one end, perhaps through a read error. The V call is TRBV29-1, the J call TRBJ2-1; D call uncertain. The CDR3 consists of 12 residues. Germline V gene data show CDR1 as SQVTM and CDR2 as ANQGSEA. The CDR3 spells CSVFYSENGQFF. CDR3 sequence (DNA): TGCAGCGTTTTCTATTCGGAGAATGGGCAGTTCTTC.

As for this clonotype: One end of the junction fails to match germline, which may point to a read error. The chain joins TRBV3-1 to TRBJ2-7; D is possibly TRBD1 (7 bases). This CDR3 is 14 amino acids long. Germline CDR1 LGHDT, CDR2 YNNKEL (reference sequence). CDR3 loop: CAGRPRGTSYEQYF. The DNA of the CDR3 is TGTGCCGGCAGGCCCAGGGGGACTTCCTACGAGCAGTACTTC.

Points on this clonotype: Given a much more abundant clone one base away, this may be a read error. The genes are TRBV12-3 or TRBV12-4 and TRBJ2-4; D gene uncertain. V lost 5 bases, J lost 15 bases, and 20 bases lay in between. CDR3 length: 13 amino acids. DNA for the CDR3: TGTGCCAGCAGTCTCCCCTCCCACCAGACCCGGTACTTC. Its protein is CASSLPSHQTRYF.

The chain uses TRBV2 and TRBJ2-1; a possible D gene is TRBD1 (5 bases). Looked up from germline, CDR1 is SNHLY and CDR2 is FYNNEI. There are 14 residues in the CDR3. The V end was cut by 1 base, the J end by 4 bases, with 8 bases between. The CDR3 loop is CASSEGTGYNEQFF. In DNA, the CDR3 is TGTGCCAGCAGTGAAGGCACAGGATACAATGAGCAGTTCTTC.

The sample holds a few counts of this clonotype. A much larger clonotype is one base distant, so this may be a read error. The chain has TRBV20-1 and TRBJ1-4; D perhaps matches TRBD1 (6 bases). Germline V lookup: CDR1 DFQATT, CDR2 SNEGSKA (reference sequence). The CDR3 consists of 12 residues. Here the CDR3 DNA reads TGCAGTCCGACAGGAGATGGGGGAAAACGGTTTTTT. The encoded protein is CSPTGDGGKRFF.

This clonotype was seen only a few times. The chain has TRBV7-8 and TRBJ1-5; maybe TRBD1 (6 bases). The CDR3 is made up of 16 amino acids. Germline V gene lookup returns CDR1 SGHVS and CDR2 FQNEAQ. Trimming pared 5 bases from V and 2 bases from J, leaving 16 bases between. The CDR3 nucleotides are TGTGCCAGCAGCGCGGAACAGGGACGAGGCAATCAGCCCCAGCATTTT. Translating gives CASSAEQGRGNQPQHF.

This clonotype was seen repeatedly, ten times or more. In DNA, the CDR3 is TGCAGTGCTACCCTGAGGGGGGGGGCCTCCTACAATGAGCAGTTCTTC. Its translation is CSATLRGGASYNEQFF. The chain couples TRBV20-1 to TRBJ2-1; maybe TRBD2 (7 bases). Trimming stripped 4 bases from V and 0 bases from J, with 16 bases between. Per the germline V gene, CDR1 is DFQATT and CDR2 is SNEGSKA (reference sequence). This CDR3 region has 16 residues.

This clonotype was observed at least ten times. V gene TRBV20-1 combines with J gene TRBJ2-7; 7 bases are shared with TRBD1. Germline assignment: CDR1 DFQATT and CDR2 SNEGSKA (reference sequence). V lost 0 bases to trimming and J lost 3 bases; unmatched junction nucleotides: 8. CDR3 length equals 15 residues. The CDR3 sequence: CSARDPSDRDYEQYF. The DNA of the CDR3 is TGCAGTGCTAGAGATCCATCCGACAGGGACTACGAGCAGTACTTC.

This clonotype was seen a few times. The gene calls are TRBV20-1 and TRBJ2-3; 7 nucleotides agree with TRBD2. In germline, CDR1 is DFQATT, CDR2 SNEGSKA (reference sequence). With V trimmed by 0 bases and J by 2 bases, 8 bases remained unmatched. The CDR3 has 16 amino acids. CDR3 nucleotide sequence: TGCAGTGCTAGAGATTCTTACGGGGGGACCACAGATACGCAGTATTTT. Translated: CSARDSYGGTTDTQYF.

The V call is TRBV12-3 or TRBV12-4, the J call TRBJ2-3; the D is unclear. Trimming pared 5 bases from V and 5 bases from J, leaving 14 bases between. There are 14 residues in the CDR3. As DNA, the CDR3 is TGTGCCAGCAGTGTCTCAAGGGCCAGAGATACGCAGTATTTT. This gives the protein CASSVSRARDTQYF.